The T cell receptor (beta chain) under discussion was sequenced for a study of CD8 T cells in Susac syndrome. Study-wide results and limits: Regarding the TCR sequencing and HLA analysis, the study admitted that a relatively small number of individuals were involved.

As to this clonotype: No antigen is known for it.

Random hexamers were used to reverse transcribe the RNA input (roughly 0.5 to 1 ug). MiXCR was run by TCRdb on the immunoSEQ multiplex PCR reads, yielding one entry per CDR3 protein. The sample consists of under 150,000 distinct CDR3 sequences, 85% to 95% of them appearing once. TEMRA cells were FACS-enriched and CD8+ and CD4+ T cells negatively isolated. The CDR3 is made up of 14 amino acids. V lost 3 bases and J lost 3, with 11 bases in between. The V gene's germline CDR1 is MGHDK and CDR2 SYGVNS. The chain recombines TRBV25-1 with TRBJ1-1; D remains unclear. The clonotype originates from a human donor in good health. The sequenced sample was CD8+ T cells from PBMCs. The CDR3, as DNA: TGTGCCAGCAGTGACCTCCTCGAGTACACTGAAGCTTTCTTT. Encoded protein: CASSDLLEYTEAFF.